One sample yielded the 22 T cell receptor beta chains listed below, sequenced in a study of regulatory T cells in long-lasting Graves disease. Time point denoted: persistent/refractory GD, antithyroid drugs over 5 years with positive TRAb. RNA isolated from PBMCs was used to make the TCR library. CDR3 regions were amplified by Arm-PCR using iRepertoire HTBI primers to build TCR beta libraries. MiXCR was run by TCRdb on the multiplex PCR reads, yielding one entry per CDR3 protein. The sample includes hundreds of thousands of distinct CDR3 sequences, roughly a fifth seen only once; the top ten take 25% to 35%. The source was peripheral blood mononuclear cells (PBMCs), collected when the disease was refractory, from a patient treated with antithyroid drugs. The receptors here all came from a female donor with Graves disease.

V and J are TRBV19 and TRBJ1-2; D uncertain. This CDR3 contains 11 residues. Germline V gene lookup returns CDR1 LNHDA and CDR2 SQIVND (reference sequence). Trimming removed 5 bases at V and 6 bases at J, with 7 bases between. CDR3 in DNA: TGTGCCAGTAGTTGGAGACATGGCTACACCTTC. This sequence encodes CASSWRHGYTF.

This clonotype was recorded a few times. This sequence joins TRBV12-3 or TRBV12-4 and TRBJ2-2; tentative D call: TRBD2 (5 bases). The CDR3 sequence is 15 residues long. V lost 1 base, J lost 0 bases, and 6 bases lay in between. CDR3 region: CASSLVEANTGELFF. The CDR3 coding sequence is TGTGCCAGCAGTTTAGTGGAGGCGAACACCGGGGAGCTGTTTTTT.

This clonotype was seen repeatedly, ten times or more. The genes are TRBV7-2 and TRBJ1-1; 9 nucleotides match TRBD1. Unmatched junction bases numbered 6, after V lost 2 bases and J lost 5 bases. The V gene's germline CDR1 is SGHTA and CDR2 FQGNSA. This CDR3 region has 15 residues. The CDR3 sequence is CASSLTRDRETEAFF. CDR3 nucleotide sequence: TGTGCCAGCAGCTTAACCCGGGACAGGGAAACTGAAGCTTTCTTT.

The rearrangement joins TRBV27 to TRBJ2-6; D unclear. Per germline, CDR1 MNHEY and CDR2 SMNVEV (reference sequence). The germline V and J ends were trimmed by 3 bases and 4 bases, with 7 bases remaining between them. The CDR3 spans 14 residues. In nucleotides, the CDR3 is TGTGCCAGCAGTTTGGGGATAGGGGCCAACGTCCTGACTTTC. This encodes CASSLGIGANVLTF.

This clonotype appeared many times. The genes are TRBV9 and TRBJ2-5; D may be TRBD2 (6 bases). With 2 bases removed from V and 5 bases from J, the gap between germline ends came to 13 bases. The CDR3 length is 14 residues. The germline gives CDR1 SGDLS, CDR2 YYNGEE. The CDR3 DNA follows: TGTGCCAGCAGCGTCAGGGAGGTGAGGGAGACCCAGTACTTC. Translation gives CASSVREVRETQYF.

This clonotype was seen a handful of times. The chain uses TRBV27 and TRBJ2-5; 10 bases are a match to TRBD1. CDR3 length: 18 residues. Germline values: CDR1 MNHEY, CDR2 SMNVEV (reference sequence). With V trimmed by 6 bases and J by 3 bases, 16 bases remained unmatched. The CDR3 nucleotides read TGTGCCAGCAGCAAATCCGGGACAGGGGTCACCCGCAAAGAGACCCAGTACTTC. This translates into CASSKSGTGVTRKETQYF.

This clonotype came up many times. The CDR3 nucleotides are TGTGCCAGCAGTTTGGGAGGTCAAGAGACCCAGTACTTC. Its protein product is CASSLGGQETQYF. The chain carries TRBV7-9 and TRBJ2-5, with D tentatively TRBD2 (6 bases). The V end was cut by 6 bases, the J end by 2 bases, with 10 bases between. Germline-derived CDR1 and CDR2 are SEHNR and FQNEAQ (reference sequence). The CDR3 sequence is 13 residues long.

V gene TRBV6-2 or TRBV6-3 combines with J gene TRBJ2-2; D may match TRBD1 or TRBD2 (5 bases each). Germline assignment: CDR1 MNHEY and CDR2 SVGEGT. Trimming cost V 7 bases and J 7 bases, with 19 bases left between them. The CDR3 consists of 15 residues. This CDR3 reads CASTRVGPHIGELFF. The CDR3 region has the DNA TGTGCCAGCACGCGCGTGGGACCCCACATCGGGGAGCTGTTTTTT.

This clonotype occurred many times. The chain couples TRBV12-3 or TRBV12-4 to TRBJ2-5, with D tentatively TRBD1 or TRBD2 (5 bases each). The CDR3 is 13 residues long. Trimming left V 6 bases short and J 5 bases short, with 13 bases between. This chain's CDR3 is CASSPKGEETQYF. DNA of the CDR3: TGTGCCAGCAGCCCAAAAGGGGAGGAGACCCAGTACTTC.

This clonotype was found a few times. The chain couples TRBV29-1 to TRBJ2-5; 10 bases line up with TRBD1. This CDR3 is built from 13 residues. Germline values: CDR1 SQVTM, CDR2 ANQGSEA. V lost 4 bases and J lost 6; bases outside the gene matches: 5. The CDR3 bases are TGCAGCGTTGCGACAGGGGGCACGCAGACCCAGTACTTC. Translated: CSVATGGTQTQYF.

The V and J genes are TRBV2 and TRBJ2-6; D is possibly TRBD2 (6 bases). The CDR3 has 13 amino acids. V was trimmed by 7 bases and J by 3 bases, leaving 7 bases between them. Germline CDR1 reads SNHLY; CDR2 reads FYNNEI. The CDR3 region is CASTGGGANVLTF. CDR3 sequence (DNA): TGTGCCAGCACCGGGGGTGGGGCCAACGTCCTGACTTTC.

This clonotype was seen repeatedly, ten times or more. The chain carries TRBV29-1 and TRBJ2-5; 9 bases are a match to TRBD1. Germline V gene lookup returns CDR1 SQVTM and CDR2 ANQGSEA. CDR3 length: 14 residues. Germline trimming cut 7 bases from V and 5 bases from J; bases unmatched to any gene: 11. The CDR3 loop is CSAKQGAMSETQYF. DNA of the CDR3: TGCAGCGCGAAACAGGGGGCGATGTCGGAGACCCAGTACTTC.

There are a few counts of this clonotype. The chain links TRBV5-1 to TRBJ1-6, with TRBD1 matching 7 bases. Looked up from germline, CDR1 is SGHRS and CDR2 is YFSETQ. This CDR3 contains 13 residues. Unmatched junction bases numbered 9, after V lost 4 bases and J lost 14 bases. CDR3 DNA: TGCGCCAGCAGCCCCGGGACAGATGGGGCCCTCCACTTT. It is translated as CASSPGTDGALHF. The full variable domain, in which reference TRBV5-1 and TRBJ1-6 provide the parts outside the CDR3, is KAGVTQTPRYLIKTRGQQVTLSCSPISGHRSVSWYQQTPGQGLQFLFEYFSETQRNKGNFPGRFSGRQFSNSRSEMNVSTLELGDSALYLCASSPGTDGALHFGNGTRLTVT.

A single count supports this clonotype. With a far larger clone one base away, a read error is the likely cause. This chain joins TRBV7-9 and TRBJ1-2; tentative D call: TRBD1 (5 bases). Trimming shortened V by 3 bases and J by 8 bases, and 28 bases separated the two germline ends. The CDR3 is 18 residues long. From germline, CDR1 is SEHNR and CDR2 FQNEAQ (reference sequence). Written as DNA, the CDR3 is TGTGCCAGCAGCTTGGTGATAGGGGCCACAGGAGGGACGGACGGCTACACCTTC. It codes for CASSLVIGATGGTDGYTF.

In DNA form, the CDR3 reads TGTGCCAGCAGCCATGGGGGGGCCCCGGGTGAAAAACTGTTTTTT. Residues: CASSHGGAPGEKLFF. The chain recombines TRBV14 with TRBJ1-4; D may be TRBD1 (6 bases). Between the trimmed V and J ends, which lost 3 bases and 7 bases, there was a span of 15 bases. The V gene's germline CDR1 is SGHDN and CDR2 FVKESK. The CDR3 consists of 15 residues. Variable domain in full (rest from reference TRBV14 and TRBJ1-4): EAGVTQFPSHSVIEKGQTVTLRCDPISGHDNLYWYRRVMGKEIKFLLHFVKESKQDESGMPNNRFLAERTGGTYSTLKVQPAELEDSGVYFCASSHGGAPGEKLFFGSGTQLSVL.

This clonotype appeared many times. The chain employs TRBV7-6 and TRBJ2-7, with no clear D. Germline CDR1 SGHVS, CDR2 FNYEAQ. V lost 0 bases, J lost 3 bases, and 6 bases lay in between. The CDR3 totals 13 residues. The CDR3 is CASSLAQHYEQYF. The CDR3 DNA reads TGTGCCAGCAGCTTAGCCCAGCACTACGAGCAGTACTTC.

This clonotype occurred many times. The rearrangement links TRBV24-1 to TRBJ1-1, with TRBD1 matching 9 bases. The J segment lost 0 bases and the V segment lost 2 bases, leaving 9 bases of the junction unmatched. The CDR3 has 18 residues. From germline, CDR1 is KGHDR and CDR2 SFDVKD. This CDR3 is CATSDWDRAMGMNTEAFF. The CDR3 coding sequence is TGTGCCACCAGTGATTGGGACAGGGCTATGGGGATGAACACTGAAGCTTTCTTT.

This clonotype occurred once. The CDR3 DNA sequence: TGTGCCAGCAGTTTTGGGGCAGGGTCAGGGGAGACCCAGTACTTC. It specifies CASSFGAGSGETQYF. This chain links TRBV28 with TRBJ2-5; maybe TRBD1 (5 bases). Germline assignment: CDR1 MDHEN and CDR2 SYDVKM. This CDR3 has 15 residues. Trimming took 3 bases from V and 5 from J, leaving 16 bases between them.

This clonotype was detected only a few times. The V and J genes are TRBV18 and TRBJ1-2; TRBD1 matches 7 bases. Trimming removed 3 bases from V and 9 bases from J; junction bases left unmatched: 4. CDR1 and CDR2 (germline): KGHSH, LQKENI. The length of the CDR3 is 12 residues. The CDR3 DNA follows: TGTGCCAGCTCACCGAACAGGGGCAGCTACACCTTC. This gives the protein CASSPNRGSYTF.

This clonotype has just a few counts. The chain uses TRBV10-3 and TRBJ1-4; D possibly corresponds to TRBD1 (5 bases). CDR3 length: 10 residues. Between the trimmed V and J ends, which lost 10 bases and 8 bases, there was a span of 8 bases. Germline lookup yields CDR1 ENHRY and CDR2 SYGVKD. The CDR3 coding sequence is TGTGCCACCGCAGGGGAAAAACTGTTTTTT. This translates into CATAGEKLFF.

The J gene is TRBJ1-6, the V gene TRBV7-9; no definite D call. In germline, CDR1 is SEHNR, CDR2 FQNEAQ (reference sequence). Deletions cut 7 bases from V and 15 bases from J, with 25 bases between. The CDR3 is made up of 15 amino acids. The CDR3, as DNA: TGTGCCAGCAACAAAGAGGGAGGAGTGAGTTGGGTCCTCCACTTT. Protein product: CASNKEGGVSWVLHF. The whole variable domain, filled in from reference TRBV7-9 and TRBJ1-6, reads DTGVSQNPRHKITKRGQNVTFRCDPISEHNRLYWYRQTLGQGPEFLTYFQNEAQLEKSRLLSDRFSAERPKGSFSTLEIQRTEQGDSAMYLCASNKEGGVSWVLHFGNGTRLTVT.

V gene TRBV4-3 combines with J gene TRBJ1-2; D may be TRBD1 (5 bases). The CDR3 extends over 14 amino acids. Trimming took off 0 bases at V and 5 bases at J, with 10 bases between the two ends. Per the germline V gene, CDR1 is LGHNA and CDR2 is YSLEER. The CDR3 DNA follows: TGCGCCAGCAGCCAAGAACCAGGGTATTATGGCTACACCTTC. Translation: CASSQEPGYYGYTF.